The 18 T cell receptor beta chains below were found in one sample sequenced in a study of T cells after yellow fever vaccination. MiXCR, run by TCRdb on the 5' RACE reads, gives a single entry per CDR3 protein. This sample has around 250,000 distinct CDR3 sequences, with about 7% found just once. This sample comprised CD4+ T cells sorted from PBMCs, obtained 15 days after the yellow fever booster vaccination. The receptors come from a man aged 25-45 years who received the YFV17D yellow fever vaccine.

The sample holds a few counts of this clonotype. The chain couples TRBV29-1 to TRBJ2-7, with 8 bases fitting TRBD1. CDR1 SQVTM and CDR2 ANQGSEA come from the germline V gene. The CDR3 has 14 residues. The V segment lost 7 bases and the J segment 0 bases; nucleotides outside the gene matches: 8. The chain's CDR3 is CSARTGRISYEQYF. For the CDR3, the DNA is TGCAGCGCTCGGACAGGGCGAATCTCCTACGAGCAGTACTTC.

This clonotype was counted many times. V usage is TRBV29-1 and J usage is TRBJ2-3, with TRBD1 identical over 7 bases. Unmatched junction bases numbered 9, after V lost 6 bases and J lost 12 bases. CDR1 and CDR2 from the germline V gene are SQVTM and ANQGSEA. The length of the CDR3 is 11 residues. CDR3 amino acids: CSVGTEFRQYF. Here the CDR3 DNA reads TGCAGCGTGGGGACAGAGTTCCGTCAGTATTTT.

The table lists this clonotype with a few counts. The chain joins TRBV4-3 to TRBJ1-5, with D unresolved. Germline-derived CDR1 and CDR2 are LGHNA and YSLEER. This CDR3 is built from 15 residues. Trimming removed 0 bases from V and 4 bases from J, with 10 bases in between. CDR3 sequence (DNA): TGCGCCAGCAGCCAAGAACATTTCGGTAATCAGCCCCAGCATTTT. It yields the protein CASSQEHFGNQPQHF.

The chain is built from TRBV20-1 and TRBJ1-4; the D is unclear. CDR1 DFQATT and CDR2 SNEGSKA come from the germline V gene (reference sequence). Trimming took off 4 bases at V and 0 bases at J, with 18 bases between the two ends. This CDR3 region has 17 residues. The CDR3 coding sequence is TGCAGTGCTATCTACCCCCCCAGCCTCTCAACTAATGAAAAACTGTTTTTT. Amino acids: CSAIYPPSLSTNEKLFF.

This clonotype has ten or more counts. The chain employs TRBV29-1 and TRBJ2-5, with a weak D call TRBD1 (5 bases). The CDR3 consists of 12 residues. Germline V gene sequence: CDR1 SQVTM, CDR2 ANQGSEA. Trimming pared 6 bases from V and 4 bases from J, leaving 12 bases between. CDR3 amino acids: CSVLRQLETQYF. The CDR3 bases are TGCAGCGTCCTCCGACAGTTAGAGACCCAGTACTTC. The full variable domain, completed using reference TRBV29-1 and TRBJ2-5, is SAVISQKPSRDICQRGTSLTIQCQVDSQVTMMFWYRQQPGQSLTLIATANQGSEATYESGFVIDKFPISRPNLTFSTLTVSNMSPEDSSIYLCSVLRQLETQYFGPGTRLLVL.

The table lists this clonotype with many counts. The genes are TRBV7-2 and TRBJ2-1; 9 bases agree with TRBD1. This CDR3 comprises 16 residues. The J segment lost 4 bases and the V segment lost 2 bases, leaving 6 bases of the junction unmatched. Germline V gene data show CDR1 as SGHTA and CDR2 as FQGNSA. CDR3 region: CASSLRTGAMYNEQFF. The CDR3 bases are TGTGCCAGCAGCTTAAGGACAGGGGCCATGTACAATGAGCAGTTCTTC.

This clonotype was seen only a few times. This rearrangement joins TRBV12-3 or TRBV12-4 to TRBJ2-7; 8 positions agree with TRBD2. With V trimmed by 3 bases and J by 1 base, 11 bases remained unmatched. CDR3 length: 17 residues. The CDR3 loop is CASSFITSGKGSYEQYF. CDR3 DNA sequence: TGTGCCAGCAGTTTTATAACTAGCGGTAAGGGTTCCTACGAGCAGTACTTC.

This chain joins TRBV4-2 and TRBJ1-1; D gene unclear. V lost 0 bases to trimming and J lost 5 bases, with 10 bases between them. CDR3 length: 14 residues. Looked up from germline, CDR1 is LGHNA and CDR2 is YNFKEQ. In nucleotides, the CDR3 is TGTGCCAGCAGCCAAGATCTGGTGGGAACTGAAGCTTTCTTT. Encoded protein: CASSQDLVGTEAFF.

This clonotype was detected ten times or more. The chain carries TRBV15 and TRBJ2-3; TRBD2 is a possible D gene (5 bases). This CDR3 region has 14 residues. Germline lookup yields CDR1 LNHNV and CDR2 YYDKDF (reference sequence). The V end lost 6 bases, the J end lost 2 bases, and 12 bases lay between the germline ends. The CDR3 protein is CATRPGRDTDTQYF. The CDR3 DNA is TGTGCCACCAGACCGGGTCGGGACACAGATACGCAGTATTTT.

This clonotype has only a few counts. The chain is built from TRBV12-3 or TRBV12-4 and TRBJ2-7; no reliable D call. Trimming shortened V by 8 bases and J by 1 base, and 9 bases separated the two germline ends. This CDR3 is 12 amino acids long. CDR3 region: CASGISSYEQYF. The CDR3 DNA follows: TGTGCCAGCGGAATATCATCCTACGAGCAGTACTTC.

Ten or more counts support this clonotype. The chain couples TRBV28 to TRBJ2-1; 11 bases map to TRBD2. Germline-derived CDR1 and CDR2 are MDHEN and SYDVKM. The V and J ends lost 7 bases and 4 bases, in that order; junction bases with no gene match: 6. The CDR3 is 15 amino acids. CDR3 nucleotide sequence: TGTGCCAGCAACTTAGCGGGAGGGACATACAATGAGCAGTTCTTC. This codes for CASNLAGGTYNEQFF.

The table lists this clonotype with a few counts. J is TRBJ2-4 and V is TRBV27; D is perhaps TRBD1 (6 bases). Germline values: CDR1 MNHEY, CDR2 SMNVEV (reference sequence). Between the trimmed V and J ends, which lost 9 bases and 4 bases, there was a span of 25 bases. The CDR3 is 17 amino acids. The CDR3 loop is CARNLPYRDQGKNIQYF. CDR3 DNA sequence: TGTGCCAGAAATTTGCCATATCGGGACCAGGGGAAAAACATTCAGTACTTC.

The chain links TRBV20-1 to TRBJ2-5; D gene uncertain. Trimming pared 6 bases from V and 5 bases from J, leaving 16 bases between. Germline V gene data show CDR1 as DFQATT and CDR2 as SNEGSKA (reference sequence). CDR3 length equals 13 residues. In DNA form, the CDR3 reads TGCAGTGCAGAAGACTCTTCCGCGGAGACCCAGTACTTC. This translates into CSAEDSSAETQYF.

This clonotype was observed a few times. V is TRBV12-3 or TRBV12-4 and J is TRBJ2-3; 11 nucleotides match TRBD1. V lost 5 bases to trimming and J lost 5 bases; unmatched junction nucleotides: 3. The CDR3 sequence is 14 residues long. The CDR3 DNA reads as TGTGCCAGCAGTCCGGACAGGGGGCAAGATACGCAGTATTTT. Translated: CASSPDRGQDTQYF.

This clonotype appeared many times. The rearrangement links TRBV6-5 to TRBJ2-1; the match to TRBD2 covers 12 bases. The ends lost 5 bases at V and 6 bases at J; junction bases unmatched: 5. CDR1 is MNHEY, CDR2 SVGAGI, per germline. The CDR3 runs 15 residues. In DNA, the CDR3 is TGTGCCAGCAGTCAGACTAGCGGGAGATTCAATGAGCAGTTCTTC. Translation: CASSQTSGRFNEQFF.

This clonotype was observed many times. The gene calls are TRBV7-2 and TRBJ2-5, with TRBD1 identical over 9 bases. CDR1 and CDR2 (germline): SGHTA, FQGNSA. The CDR3 is 14 residues long. V dropped 3 bases and J dropped 2; count of bases not matched to a gene: 1. CDR3 residues: CASSLTGGQETQYF. The CDR3 DNA reads TGTGCCAGCAGCTTGACAGGGGGGCAAGAGACCCAGTACTTC.

This clonotype has only a few counts. The chain couples TRBV5-1 to TRBJ1-4; D is ambiguous. This CDR3 comprises 14 residues. Deletions cut 7 bases from V and 5 bases from J, with 15 bases between. CDR1 is SGHRS, CDR2 YFSETQ, per germline. CDR3 in amino acids: CASAQSQMNEKLFF. CDR3 DNA sequence: TGCGCCAGCGCCCAATCACAGATGAATGAAAAACTGTTTTTT. The full variable domain, rest sourced from reference TRBV5-1 and TRBJ1-4, is KAGVTQTPRYLIKTRGQQVTLSCSPISGHRSVSWYQQTPGQGLQFLFEYFSETQRNKGNFPGRFSGRQFSNSRSEMNVSTLELGDSALYLCASAQSQMNEKLFFGSGTQLSVL.

In this sample, this clonotype turned up many times. The V call is TRBV7-2, the J call TRBJ2-5; D ambiguous. Germline V lookup: CDR1 SGHTA, CDR2 FQGNSA. The V end lost 1 base, the J end lost 4 bases, and 10 bases lay between the germline ends. The length of the CDR3 is 14 residues. For the CDR3, the DNA is TGTGCCAGCAGCTTAGACCCCAATAGAGAGACCCAGTACTTC. This sequence encodes CASSLDPNRETQYF. The full variable domain, rest sourced from reference TRBV7-2 and TRBJ2-5, is GAGVSQSPSNKVTEKGKDVELRCDPISGHTALYWYRQSLGQGLEFLIYFQGNSAPDKSGLPSDRFSAERTGGSVSTLTIQRTQQEDSAVYLCASSLDPNRETQYFGPGTRLLVL.